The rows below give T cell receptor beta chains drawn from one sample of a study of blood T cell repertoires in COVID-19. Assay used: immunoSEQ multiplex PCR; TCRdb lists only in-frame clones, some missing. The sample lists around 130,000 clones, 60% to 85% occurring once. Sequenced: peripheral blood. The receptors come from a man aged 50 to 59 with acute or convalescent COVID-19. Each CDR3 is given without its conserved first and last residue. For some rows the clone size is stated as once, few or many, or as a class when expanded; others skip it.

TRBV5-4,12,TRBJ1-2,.,ASSFRVADYGYT
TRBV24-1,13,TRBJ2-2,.,ATSDSTALTGELF
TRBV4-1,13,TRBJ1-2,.,ASSHDTGANYGYT
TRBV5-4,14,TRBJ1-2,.,ASSLAVDVANYGYT
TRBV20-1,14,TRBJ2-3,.,SASKLAGDLTDTQY
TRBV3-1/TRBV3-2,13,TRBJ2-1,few,ATRLGAGGYNEQF
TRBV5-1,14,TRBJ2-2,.,ASSLGGTGGTGELF
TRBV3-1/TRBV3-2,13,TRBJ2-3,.,ASRTSGGALDTQY
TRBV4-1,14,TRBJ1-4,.,ASSQEPGGQFGKLF
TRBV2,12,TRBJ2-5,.,ASSGLAAAGTQY
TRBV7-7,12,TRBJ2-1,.,ASSFSRGQNEQF
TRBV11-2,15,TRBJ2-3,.,ASSRGLAGGITDTQY
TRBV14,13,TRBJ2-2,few,ASSQVTGGTGELF
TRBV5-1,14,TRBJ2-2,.,ASSLVQASNTGELF
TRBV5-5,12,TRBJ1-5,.,ASSPAGWNQPQH
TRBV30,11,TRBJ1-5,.,ACNRGINQPQH
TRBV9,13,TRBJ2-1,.,ASSVVSGGPNEQF